This TCR beta chain was sequenced during a study of blood T cell repertoires in COVID-19. Profiling relied on immunoSEQ multiplex PCR, and the TCRdb table lists in-frame clones only, not all of them. The table shows around 310,000 clones, with approximately 89% occurring only once. The material sequenced was PBMCs or T cells enriched from blood (not recorded which). This clonotype originated in a woman aged 25 to 39 who had recovered from COVID-19.

CDR3 sequence: CASSYGGSYEQYF. The DNA of the CDR3 is TGTGCCAGTAGCTACGGGGGCTCCTACGAGCAGTACTTC. The chain links TRBV19 to TRBJ2-7, with a tentative D call TRBD2 (6 bases). Germline V CDR1 and CDR2: LNHDA, SQIVND (reference sequence). The germline V and J ends were trimmed by 6 bases and 0 bases, with 9 bases remaining between them. This CDR3 is built from 13 residues.